These 28 T cell receptor beta chains came from one sample sequenced in a study of cytomegalovirus exposure and HLA in healthy donors. PCR involved 60 Vbeta and 13 Jbeta primers. This table comes from immunoSEQ multiplex PCR, and its TCRdb copy is limited to in-frame clones, with some not included. The sample includes approximately 190,000 clones, roughly four fifths of them seen just once. Source material: PBMCs. These receptors all stem from a woman aged 45-65 years in good health and CMV-seropositive.

The chain links TRBV18 to TRBJ1-3; the match to TRBD1 covers 7 bases. The CDR3 is 15 residues long. With V trimmed by 3 bases and J by 2 bases, 4 bases remained unmatched. Germline V CDR1 and CDR2: KGHSH, LQKENI. CDR3 nucleotides: TGTGCCAGCTCACCGGACAGGCTAACTGGAAACACCATATATTTT. Protein sequence: CASSPDRLTGNTIYF.

The chain uses TRBV18 and TRBJ2-1; 10 bases match TRBD2. Germline V gene sequence: CDR1 KGHSH, CDR2 LQKENI. The CDR3 is 19 residues long. With V trimmed by 3 bases and J by 5 bases, 16 bases remained unmatched. CDR3 bases: TGTGCCAGCTCACCGCATGCAGATCCTAGCGGGAGCCCTGACAATGAGCAGTTCTTC. Translating gives CASSPHADPSGSPDNEQFF.

This clone was detected only a few times. The chain combines TRBV25-1 with TRBJ2-4, with TRBD1 matching over 7 bases. The germline V gene encodes CDR1 MGHDK and CDR2 SYGVNS. V lost 3 bases and J lost 2; bases outside the gene matches: 1. The CDR3 runs 14 residues. The CDR3 DNA is TGTGCCAGCAGTGACAGGGGGACCAAAAACATTCAGTACTTC. Encoded protein: CASSDRGTKNIQYF.

The chain joins TRBV7-9 to TRBJ1-3; 8 bases align to TRBD1. Trimming cost V 0 bases and J 8 bases; bases outside gene matches: 12. CDR1 SEHNR and CDR2 FQNEAQ come from the germline V gene (reference sequence). There are 17 residues in the CDR3. The CDR3, as DNA: TGTGCCAGCAGCTTAGCGCGGGGGACAGGAGGCCCAGACACCATATATTTT. Its protein product is CASSLARGTGGPDTIYF.

This sequence joins TRBV29-1 and TRBJ1-1, with TRBD1 matching over 8 bases. The CDR3 extends over 12 amino acids. The V and J ends lost 4 bases and 6 bases, in that order; junction bases with no gene match: 4. Germline loops: CDR1 SQVTM, CDR2 ANQGSEA. This CDR3 is CSVGQGLAEAFF. The CDR3 DNA reads as TGCAGCGTTGGACAGGGGTTGGCTGAAGCTTTCTTT.

The chain recombines TRBV10-2 with TRBJ2-3, with TRBD2 as a possible D gene (6 bases). Germline CDR1 reads WSHSY; CDR2 reads SAAADI. Trimming pared 3 bases from V and 0 bases from J, leaving 10 bases between. The length of the CDR3 is 15 residues. The CDR3 here is CASSDGGSSTDTQYF. The CDR3 DNA reads TGCGCCAGCAGTGATGGGGGGTCCAGCACAGATACGCAGTATTTT.

The V call is TRBV7-2, the J call TRBJ2-5; D may be TRBD1 (6 bases). The V end lost 0 bases, the J end lost 5 bases, and 13 bases lay between the germline ends. The CDR3 consists of 15 residues. CDR1 and CDR2 (germline): SGHTA, FQGNSA. The CDR3 sequence is CASSLAGAGGETQYF. The CDR3 bases are TGTGCCAGCAGCTTAGCGGGGGCCGGCGGTGAGACCCAGTACTTC. The full variable domain, its missing parts supplied by reference TRBV7-2 and TRBJ2-5, is GAGVSQSPSNKVTEKGKDVELRCDPISGHTALYWYRQSLGQGLEFLIYFQGNSAPDKSGLPSDRFSAERTGGSVSTLTIQRTQQEDSAVYLCASSLAGAGGETQYFGPGTRLLVL.

This clone was observed once. The chain combines TRBV18 with TRBJ2-5; D gene ambiguous. CDR1 and CDR2 (germline): KGHSH, LQKENI. CDR3 length: 14 residues. With 0 bases removed from V and 2 bases from J, the gap between germline ends came to 7 bases. This CDR3 is CASSPPSSQETQYF. The CDR3 nucleotides are TGTGCCAGCTCACCACCGTCATCACAAGAGACCCAGTACTTC.

This clone occurred once. The chain combines TRBV4-3 with TRBJ2-1; 12 positions match TRBD2. The V and J ends lost 0 bases and 7 bases, in that order; junction bases with no gene match: 7. CDR1 and CDR2 (germline): LGHNA, YSLEER. The CDR3 runs to 17 residues. CDR3 residues: CASSQDYRLAGVNEQFF. For the CDR3, the DNA is TGCGCCAGCAGCCAAGATTATCGACTAGCGGGGGTAAATGAGCAGTTCTTC.

The chain combines TRBV15 with TRBJ2-1; TRBD2 matches 9 bases. Germline CDR1 reads LNHNV; CDR2 reads YYDKDF (reference sequence). The CDR3 spans 20 residues. V lost 0 bases to trimming and J lost 9 bases; unmatched junction nucleotides: 21. The CDR3 nucleotides are TGTGCCACCAGCAGAGAGCTCCCGGGACTAGCAGGGGCGGCTAGGGGTGAGCAGTTCTTC. Translating gives CATSRELPGLAGAARGEQFF.

The chain has TRBV2 and TRBJ2-3, with D perhaps TRBD2 (6 bases). The CDR3 is made up of 13 amino acids. V was cut by 9 bases and J by 4 bases, with 14 bases left in between. In germline, CDR1 is SNHLY, CDR2 FYNNEI. CDR3 residues: CARGDLIADTQYF. The CDR3 DNA follows: TGTGCCAGAGGGGACTTAATTGCAGATACGCAGTATTTT.

The genes are TRBV2 and TRBJ2-7; no definite D call. Trimming removed 6 bases at V and 7 bases at J, with 13 bases between. From germline, CDR1 is SNHLY and CDR2 FYNNEI. CDR3 length equals 12 residues. CDR3 DNA sequence: TGTGCCAGCAGCCGAAACGGGTGGGAGCAGTACTTC. Translation gives CASSRNGWEQYF.

The chain has TRBV30 and TRBJ2-4; D is undetermined. The CDR3 has 13 residues. Trimming shortened V by 3 bases and J by 12 bases, and 18 bases separated the two germline ends. Looked up from germline, CDR1 is GTSNPN and CDR2 is SVGIG (reference sequence). This CDR3 reads CAWRADTQGSQYF. The CDR3 nucleotides read TGTGCCTGGAGGGCCGACACCCAAGGCAGTCAGTACTTC.

This chain connects TRBV30 to TRBJ2-2, with D uncertain. Germline V lookup: CDR1 GTSNPN, CDR2 SVGIG (reference sequence). V lost 3 bases and J 6 bases, leaving 5 bases between the germline ends. This CDR3 contains 11 residues. This CDR3 is CAWRSAGELFF. Here the CDR3 DNA reads TGTGCCTGGAGGTCTGCCGGGGAGCTGTTTTTT.

This clone was picked up one time. This chain links TRBV5-8 with TRBJ1-3; 7 positions agree with TRBD1. This CDR3 has 18 residues. The trim removed 6 bases at V and 6 bases at J, leaving 21 bases unmatched. Germline V gene lookup returns CDR1 SGHTS and CDR2 YDEGEE. The CDR3 DNA is TGTGCCAGCACTCGGACAGTTTTCCCCCAGGGGGTCCAAAACACCATATATTTT. Amino acids: CASTRTVFPQGVQNTIYF.

The chain is built from TRBV7-2 and TRBJ2-7; 7 nucleotides match TRBD2. Germline V gene lookup returns CDR1 SGHTA and CDR2 FQGNSA. This CDR3 has 15 residues. V lost 6 bases to trimming and J lost 5 bases; unmatched junction nucleotides: 13. DNA of the CDR3: TGTGCCAGCAGATCCTACGCGGGGGAATTTGACGAGCAGTACTTC. Translation gives CASRSYAGEFDEQYF.

This clone was detected a few times. This rearrangement joins TRBV28 to TRBJ2-3, with 8 bases that match TRBD1. There are 16 residues in the CDR3. The junction had 9 bases not matched to a gene; V was cut back by 6 bases and J by 1 base. In germline, CDR1 is MDHEN, CDR2 SYDVKM. In DNA, the CDR3 is TGTGCCAGCAGCCACCCCCAGGGGGCGGGCACAGATACGCAGTATTTT. It encodes CASSHPQGAGTDTQYF.

The chain is built from TRBV6-5 and TRBJ2-7; 10 bases map to TRBD2. The junction had 6 bases not matched to a gene; V was cut back by 5 bases and J by 2 bases. CDR1 is MNHEY, CDR2 SVGAGI, per germline. This CDR3 region has 15 residues. CDR3: CASSRAGGDAYEQYF. The DNA for the CDR3 is TGTGCCAGCAGTCGAGCGGGGGGGGACGCCTACGAGCAGTACTTC.

V is TRBV28 and J is TRBJ2-5; no reliable D call. The germline gives CDR1 MDHEN, CDR2 SYDVKM. Deletions cut 10 bases from V and 4 bases from J, with 10 bases between. The CDR3 contains 11 residues. The CDR3 reads CANPRPETQYF. The CDR3 region has the DNA TGTGCCAACCCCAGGCCAGAGACCCAGTACTTC.

The chain couples TRBV7-6 to TRBJ1-3; D not certain. The CDR3 spans 16 residues. Between the trimmed V and J ends, which lost 5 bases and 4 bases, there was a span of 18 bases. Germline-derived CDR1 and CDR2 are SGHVS and FNYEAQ. CDR3 loop: CASSHPFNLRGNTIYF. The CDR3 nucleotides read TGTGCCAGCAGCCACCCTTTCAACTTAAGAGGAAACACCATATATTTT.

This clone was picked up a small number of times. The CDR3 DNA reads TGTGCCAGCAGTTCCGTCGGGCGCGGGGATATCTCCTACAATGAGCAGTTCTTC. Residues: CASSSVGRGDISYNEQFF. The V call is TRBV28, the J call TRBJ2-1; the D gene is possibly TRBD2 (6 bases). Germline values: CDR1 MDHEN, CDR2 SYDVKM. The CDR3 is 18 amino acids. Trimming stripped 4 bases from V and 0 bases from J, with 19 bases between.

The genes are TRBV18 and TRBJ2-2, with 7 bases identical to TRBD2. The CDR3 spans 16 residues. The V and J ends lost 3 bases and 4 bases, in that order; junction bases with no gene match: 8. The V gene's germline CDR1 is KGHSH and CDR2 LQKENI. In nucleotides, the CDR3 is TGTGCCAGCTCACCCTCACTGGCGGGAGTCACCGGGGAGCTGTTTTTT. This encodes CASSPSLAGVTGELFF.

The chain couples TRBV5-1 to TRBJ2-7, with TRBD1 as a possible D gene (7 bases). The V gene's germline CDR1 is SGHRS and CDR2 YFSETQ. The CDR3 runs 16 residues. V gave up 0 bases and J gave up 2 bases, with 15 bases separating them. CDR3 sequence (DNA): TGCGCCAGCAGCTTGGGTGGCGCAGGGGGGACCTACGAGCAGTACTTC. Translated: CASSLGGAGGTYEQYF.

The chain recombines TRBV5-4 with TRBJ2-5; tentative D call: TRBD2 (6 bases). The CDR3 covers 17 residues. V dropped 0 bases and J dropped 5 bases, with 20 bases sitting between them. Germline V CDR1 and CDR2: SGHNT, YYREEE (reference sequence). As DNA, the CDR3 is TGTGCCAGCAGCTTGGGGACTAAACCTCTCACAAGGGAGACCCAGTACTTC. Amino acid sequence: CASSLGTKPLTRETQYF.

The chain is built from TRBV11-3 and TRBJ2-2; D is possibly TRBD2 (5 bases). V was trimmed by 6 bases and J by 0 bases, leaving 11 bases between them. The CDR3 runs 15 residues. Germline CDR1 reads SGHNT; CDR2 reads YENEEA. The CDR3 loop is CASREGSSNTGELFF. The CDR3 coding sequence is TGTGCCAGCAGAGAGGGAAGTTCGAACACCGGGGAGCTGTTTTTT. Together with reference TRBV11-3 and TRBJ2-2, the CDR3 gives the full variable domain: EAGVVQSPRYKIIEKKQPVAFWCNPISGHNTLYWYLQNLGQGPELLIRYENEEAVDDSQLPKDRFSAERLKGVDSTLKIQPAELGDSAVYLCASREGSSNTGELFFGEGSRLTVL.

J is TRBJ2-5 and V is TRBV4-1, with unresolved D. The CDR3 loop spans 13 amino acids. The V and J ends lost 1 base and 5 bases respectively, with 8 bases between them. From germline, CDR1 is MGHRA and CDR2 YSYEKL. The CDR3 nucleotides are TGCGCCAGCAGCCAAGTTTCTAGGGAGACCCAGTACTTC. Amino acid sequence: CASSQVSRETQYF.

The rearrangement links TRBV2 to TRBJ2-3; possibly TRBD2 for D (6 bases). V was clipped by 6 bases and J by 4 bases, with 17 bases between them. This CDR3 is built from 15 residues. Germline values: CDR1 SNHLY, CDR2 FYNNEI. The CDR3 nucleotides are TGTGCCAGCAGCGGACCCCGGGGGATATCAGATACGCAGTATTTT. Translated, it gives CASSGPRGISDTQYF.

The chain joins TRBV7-2 to TRBJ2-7, with 8 bases lining up with TRBD1. CDR3 length: 14 amino acids. Per the germline V gene, CDR1 is SGHTA and CDR2 is FQGNSA. V trimming: 5 bases; J trimming: 5 bases; junction bases outside the gene matches: 8. DNA for the CDR3: TGTGCCAGCAGCCTGTCTTGGACAGGGCACGAGCAGTACTTC. Translating gives CASSLSWTGHEQYF.